Here is one T cell receptor beta chain with its context. Its antigen is unknown. It was with 60 Vbeta and 13 Jbeta primers that the PCR ran. Study processing details: Later analysis identified tens of millions of unique TCR beta chains, 10 million to 12 million shared. Some clones are missing from TCRdb's copy, which holds only in-frame ones; the method was immunoSEQ multiplex PCR. V and J calls and clone size are as listed in that table; D and trimming were resolved from the DNA. The table includes 180,000 or so clones, about 72% detected once. The sample originates from a study of cytomegalovirus exposure and HLA in healthy donors. Findings and limits, study-wide: Sequencing likely caused a cluster of highly shared sequence variants. Prior analysis indicated that the majority of TCR beta V segments exhibited productivity approximately 90% or approximately 30% of the time. When analyzed later, a missense DCLRE1C variant was found to be linked to TCR beta V- and J-gene trimming.

Germline assignment: CDR1 LGHNT and CDR2 FRNRAP. This CDR3 comprises 13 residues. V was clipped by 1 base and J by 0 bases, with 4 bases between them. Sequencing used PBMCs. The J gene is TRBJ2-7, the V gene TRBV12-5; D unclear. This TCR was recovered from a human donor in good health. DNA of the CDR3: TGTGCTAGTGGTTTGGACACCTCCTACGAGCAGTACTTC. Encoded protein: CASGLDTSYEQYF. Full variable domain (remainder filled in from reference TRBV12-5 and TRBJ2-7): DARVTQTPRHKVTEMGQEVTMRCQPILGHNTVFWYRQTMMQGLELLAYFRNRAPLDDSGMPKDRFSAEMPDATLATLKIQPSEPRDSAVYFCASGLDTSYEQYFGPGTRLTVT.